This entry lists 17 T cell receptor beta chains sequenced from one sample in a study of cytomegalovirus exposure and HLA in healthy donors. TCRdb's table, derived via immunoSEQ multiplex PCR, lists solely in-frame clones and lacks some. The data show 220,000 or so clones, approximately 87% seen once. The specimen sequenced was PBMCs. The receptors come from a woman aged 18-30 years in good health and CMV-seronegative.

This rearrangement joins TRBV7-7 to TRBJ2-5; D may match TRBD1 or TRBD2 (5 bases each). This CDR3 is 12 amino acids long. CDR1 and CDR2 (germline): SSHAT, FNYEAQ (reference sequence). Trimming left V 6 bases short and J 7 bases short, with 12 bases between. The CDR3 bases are TGTGCCAGCAGTCGGCAGAGGGGGACCCAGTACTTC. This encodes CASSRQRGTQYF. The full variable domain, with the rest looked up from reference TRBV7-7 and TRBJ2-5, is GAGVSQSPRYKVTKRGQDVTLRCDPISSHATLYWYQQALGQGPEFLTYFNYEAQPDKSGLPSDRFSAERPEGSISTLTIQRTEQRDSAMYRCASSRQRGTQYFGPGTRLLVL.

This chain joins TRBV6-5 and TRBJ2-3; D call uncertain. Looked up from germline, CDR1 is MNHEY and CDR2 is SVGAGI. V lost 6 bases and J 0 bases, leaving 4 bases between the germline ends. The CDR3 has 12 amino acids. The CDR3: CASSRSTDTQYF. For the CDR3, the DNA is TGTGCCAGCAGCCGAAGCACAGATACGCAGTATTTT.

As DNA, the CDR3 is TGTGCCAGCAGACGACAGGGTTCGGGCCAGCCCCAGCATTTT. Residues: CASRRQGSGQPQHF. The chain uses TRBV6-5 and TRBJ1-5; 7 positions match TRBD1. CDR3 length: 14 residues. With V trimmed by 6 bases and J by 7 bases, 9 bases remained unmatched. The germline V gene has CDR1 MNHEY and CDR2 SVGAGI.

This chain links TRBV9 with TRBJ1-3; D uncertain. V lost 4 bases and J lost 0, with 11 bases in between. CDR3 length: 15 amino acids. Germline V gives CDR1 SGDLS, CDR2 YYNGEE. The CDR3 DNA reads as TGTGCCAGCAGCCCCGACGGCAGCTCTGGAAACACCATATATTTT. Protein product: CASSPDGSSGNTIYF.

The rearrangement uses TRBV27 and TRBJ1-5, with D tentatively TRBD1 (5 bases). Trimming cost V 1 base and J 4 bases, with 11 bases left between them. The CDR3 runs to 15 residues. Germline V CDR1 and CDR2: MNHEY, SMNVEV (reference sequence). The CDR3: CASSLYGKGNQPQHF. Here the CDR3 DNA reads TGTGCCAGCAGTTTATATGGGAAGGGGAATCAGCCCCAGCATTTT.

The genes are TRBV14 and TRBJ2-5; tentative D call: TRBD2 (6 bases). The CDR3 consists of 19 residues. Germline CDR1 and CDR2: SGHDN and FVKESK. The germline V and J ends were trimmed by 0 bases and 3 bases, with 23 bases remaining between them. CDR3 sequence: CASSQEGWRGSWTKETQYF. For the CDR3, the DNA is TGTGCCAGCAGCCAAGAAGGGTGGAGGGGCAGTTGGACTAAAGAGACCCAGTACTTC.

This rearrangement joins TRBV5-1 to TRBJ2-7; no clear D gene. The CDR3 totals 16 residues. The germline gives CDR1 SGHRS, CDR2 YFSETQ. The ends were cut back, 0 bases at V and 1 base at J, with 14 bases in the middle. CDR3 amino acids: CASSLAVTTRSYEQYF. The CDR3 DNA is TGCGCCAGCAGCTTGGCCGTGACCACGAGGTCCTACGAGCAGTACTTC.

The CDR3, as DNA: TGTGCCAGCAGCCTGACAGTCTCCTACAATGAGCAGTTCTTC. Translation: CASSLTVSYNEQFF. The V gene is TRBV2, the J gene TRBJ2-1, with a weak D call TRBD1 (5 bases). Germline-derived CDR1 and CDR2 are SNHLY and FYNNEI. Trimming pared 6 bases from V and 0 bases from J, leaving 9 bases between. The CDR3 sequence is 14 residues long.

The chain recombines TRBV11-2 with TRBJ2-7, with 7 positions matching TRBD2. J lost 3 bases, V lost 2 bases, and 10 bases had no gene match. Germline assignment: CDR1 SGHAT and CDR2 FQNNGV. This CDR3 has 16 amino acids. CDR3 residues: CASSLNMGRGLYEQYF. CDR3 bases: TGTGCCAGCAGCTTAAACATGGGGAGGGGACTCTACGAGCAGTACTTC.

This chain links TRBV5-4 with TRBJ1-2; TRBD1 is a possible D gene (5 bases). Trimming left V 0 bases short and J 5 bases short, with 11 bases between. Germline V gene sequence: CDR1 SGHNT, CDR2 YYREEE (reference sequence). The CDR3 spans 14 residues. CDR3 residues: CASSLGGRPYGYTF. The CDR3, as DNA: TGTGCCAGCAGCTTGGGGGGCAGGCCATATGGCTACACCTTC.

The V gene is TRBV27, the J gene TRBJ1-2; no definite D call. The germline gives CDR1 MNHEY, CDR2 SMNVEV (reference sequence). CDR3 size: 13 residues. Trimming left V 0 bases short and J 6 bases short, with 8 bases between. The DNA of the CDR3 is TGTGCCAGCAGTTTATCGAGAGGGAATGGCTACACCTTC. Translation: CASSLSRGNGYTF.

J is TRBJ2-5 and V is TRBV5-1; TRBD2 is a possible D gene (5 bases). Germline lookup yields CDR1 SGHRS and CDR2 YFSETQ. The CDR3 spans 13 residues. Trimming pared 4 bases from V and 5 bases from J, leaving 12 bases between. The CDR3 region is CASSPTEGETQYF. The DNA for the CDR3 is TGCGCCAGCAGCCCAACCGAGGGCGAGACCCAGTACTTC.

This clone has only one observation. The CDR3 nucleotides are TGTGCCAGTAGGGATGGACAGGGGCGACGGGATGGCTACACCTTC. This gives the protein CASRDGQGRRDGYTF. The V call is TRBV19, the J call TRBJ1-2; TRBD1 aligns across 9 bases. V shed 6 bases, J shed 6 bases, and the junction held 11 bases outside the gene matches. Looked up from germline, CDR1 is LNHDA and CDR2 is SQIVND (reference sequence). There are 15 residues in the CDR3.

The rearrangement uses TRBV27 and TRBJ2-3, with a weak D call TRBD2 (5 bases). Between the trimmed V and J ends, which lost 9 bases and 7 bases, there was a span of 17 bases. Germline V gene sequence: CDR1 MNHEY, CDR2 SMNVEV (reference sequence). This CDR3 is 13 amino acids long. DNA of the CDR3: TGTGCCAGTACTTCTCGGGGTGATAATACGCAGTATTTT. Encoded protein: CASTSRGDNTQYF.

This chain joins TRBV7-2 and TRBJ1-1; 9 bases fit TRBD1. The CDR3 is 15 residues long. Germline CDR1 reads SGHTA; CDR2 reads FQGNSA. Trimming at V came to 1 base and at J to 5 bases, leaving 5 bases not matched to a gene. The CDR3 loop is CASSLGRTGVTEAFF. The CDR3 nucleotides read TGTGCCAGCAGCTTAGGGAGGACAGGGGTGACTGAAGCTTTCTTT.

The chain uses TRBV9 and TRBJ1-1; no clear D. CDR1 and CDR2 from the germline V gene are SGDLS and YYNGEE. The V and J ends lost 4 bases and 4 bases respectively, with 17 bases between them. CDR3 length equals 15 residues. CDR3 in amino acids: CASSRALDGVTEAFF. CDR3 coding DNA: TGTGCCAGCAGCCGCGCACTAGACGGAGTCACTGAAGCTTTCTTT.

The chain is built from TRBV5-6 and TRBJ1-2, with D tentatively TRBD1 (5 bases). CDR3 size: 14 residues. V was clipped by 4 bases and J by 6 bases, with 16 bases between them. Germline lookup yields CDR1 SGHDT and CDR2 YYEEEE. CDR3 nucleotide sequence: TGTGCCAGCAGCCCATATGACAGAGGCCATGGCTACACCTTC. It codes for CASSPYDRGHGYTF.